A single sample is the source of the 12 T cell receptor beta chains below, sequenced in a study of early T cells in non-severe SARS-CoV-2 infection. TCRdb reprocessed the 5' RACE reads via MiXCR and lists one record per CDR3 protein. The sample records about 100,000 distinct CDR3 sequences, around 13% being singletons. Input material: whole blood. The receptors were sampled from an adult who was a healthcare worker with PCR-confirmed SARS-CoV-2 infection or an uninfected control (not recorded which).

The V gene is TRBV6-6, the J gene TRBJ1-6; no reliable D call. Germline values: CDR1 MNHNY, CDR2 SVGAGI (reference sequence). This CDR3 is built from 18 residues. The V and J ends lost 0 bases and 0 bases respectively, with 12 bases between them. For the CDR3, the DNA is TGTGCCAGCAGTTACTCTACGACCCTGAGCTCCTATAATTCACCCCTCCACTTT. Translated, it gives CASSYSTTLSSYNSPLHF.

The V call is TRBV29-1, the J call TRBJ2-3; no firm D call. This CDR3 has 12 amino acids. In germline, CDR1 is SQVTM, CDR2 ANQGSEA. Trimming stripped 4 bases from V and 4 bases from J, with 9 bases between. Here the CDR3 DNA reads TGCAGCGTTGTGAGGCAGGCAGATACGCAGTATTTT. Its translation: CSVVRQADTQYF.

This clonotype came up many times. J is TRBJ2-2 and V is TRBV7-8, with TRBD2 identical over 8 bases. V was clipped by 6 bases and J by 4 bases; unmatched bases: 4. From germline, CDR1 is SGHVS and CDR2 FQNEAQ. The CDR3 runs to 14 residues. CDR3 in amino acids: CASRGTRATGELFF. For the CDR3, the DNA is TGTGCCAGCAGGGGGACTAGGGCCACCGGGGAGCTGTTTTTT.

This clonotype was observed many times. At one end the junction does not follow the germline gene, possibly because of a read error. The gene calls are TRBV11-2 and TRBJ2-1, with a possible D match to TRBD2 (6 bases). This CDR3 contains 14 residues. CDR1 and CDR2 (germline): SGHAT, FQNNGV. The CDR3 here is CASSLAGRTGTLHF. CDR3 coding DNA: TGTGCCAGCAGCTTAGCCGGGCGAACCGGGACTTTACACTTC.

This clonotype was counted many times. The CDR3 DNA reads as TGTGCCAGCAGTTCACGGACTCCCGAGCAGTACTTC. Translation: CASSSRTPEQYF. The V and J genes are TRBV12-3 or TRBV12-4 and TRBJ2-7, with D possibly TRBD2 on 5 matching bases. V was shortened by 4 bases and J by 6 bases, with 10 bases between the two germline ends. This CDR3 is built from 12 residues.

This clonotype was recorded at least ten times. This rearrangement joins TRBV7-9 to TRBJ1-1, with TRBD1 as a possible D gene (5 bases). V was pared by 5 bases and J by 1 base, with 8 bases between. This CDR3 comprises 13 residues. Germline-derived CDR1 and CDR2 are SEHNR and FQNEAQ (reference sequence). The CDR3 region has the DNA TGTGCCAGCAGCGCCGACAGGAACACTGAAGCTTTCTTT. Encoded protein: CASSADRNTEAFF.

V gene TRBV10-3 combines with J gene TRBJ2-3; D is undetermined. The CDR3 runs to 13 residues. Trimming removed 6 bases from V and 4 bases from J, with 11 bases in between. The germline gives CDR1 ENHRY, CDR2 SYGVKD. In DNA, the CDR3 is TGTGCCATCAGGGTCGGTGACGCAGATACGCAGTATTTT. Translating gives CAIRVGDADTQYF.

The J gene is TRBJ2-3, the V gene TRBV4-2; D unresolved. CDR1 is LGHNA, CDR2 YNFKEQ, per germline. Trimming left V 0 bases short and J 2 bases short, with 12 bases between. This CDR3 region has 16 residues. DNA for the CDR3: TGTGCCAGCAGCCAAGATTTGGAGCTACCCACAGATACGCAGTATTTT. Protein: CASSQDLELPTDTQYF.

V gene TRBV19 combines with J gene TRBJ1-5; 9 bases fit TRBD1. The CDR3 contains 13 residues. The J segment lost 8 bases and the V segment lost 5 bases, leaving 4 bases of the junction unmatched. Germline V lookup: CDR1 LNHDA, CDR2 SQIVND (reference sequence). CDR3 amino acids: CASSRQGGEPQHF. CDR3 bases: TGTGCCAGTAGTCGACAGGGGGGAGAGCCCCAGCATTTT.

In its sample, this clonotype was seen many times. The rearrangement joins TRBV4-1 to TRBJ1-6; possibly TRBD1 for D (5 bases). The V end lost 4 bases, the J end lost 13 bases, and 20 bases lay between the germline ends. The CDR3 runs 15 residues. In germline, CDR1 is MGHRA, CDR2 YSYEKL. In nucleotides, the CDR3 is TGCGCCAGCAGCCCCAGACAGTGGCGGGGGGTGCCCCTCCACTTT. It is translated as CASSPRQWRGVPLHF.

A few counts support this clonotype. The CDR3 DNA reads TGTGCCAGCAGCGGGACTAGCGGGGAACAAGAGACCCAGTACTTC. Translation: CASSGTSGEQETQYF. V and J are TRBV2 and TRBJ2-5; 13 nucleotides line up with TRBD2. The CDR3 covers 15 residues. The germline gives CDR1 SNHLY, CDR2 FYNNEI. Trimming at V came to 6 bases and at J to 2 bases, leaving 3 bases not matched to a gene.

There are a few counts of this clonotype. The rearrangement links TRBV12-3 or TRBV12-4 to TRBJ2-3; D unresolved. Trimming shortened V by 8 bases and J by 7 bases, and 4 bases separated the two germline ends. There are 9 residues in the CDR3. The CDR3 loop is CASGYTQYF. DNA of the CDR3: TGTGCCAGCGGTTATACGCAGTATTTT.